The present T cell receptor (beta chain) was sequenced within a study of T cells after yellow fever vaccination. The CDR3 sequence is 14 residues long. Germline V gene lookup returns CDR1 SGHDN and CDR2 FVKESK. Notes on this clonotype: A junction end diverges from the germline sequence, so it may reflect a read error.

Each CDR3 protein is one row after TCRdb ran MiXCR on the 5' RACE reads. The table shows 300,000 or so distinct CDR3 sequences, with over 10% occurring only once. This TCR was sampled from a man under 40 who received the YFV17D yellow fever vaccine. This sequence joins TRBV14 and TRBJ2-3; D uncertain. Sequenced material: CD4+ T cells sorted from PBMCs, taken 45 days after the yellow fever booster vaccination. CDR3 DNA sequence: TGTGCCAGCAGCAAAGATTTCAGCACAGATACGCAGTATTTT. Translation: CASSKDFSTDTQYF.